This TCR beta chain derives from a study of a mutant IDH1 vaccine in newly diagnosed glioma. Study overall: Initiation of the vaccine course occurred 4-6 weeks after radiotherapy alone, or alongside temozolomide cycles. Earlier treatment was radiotherapy, temozolomide, or both, with most getting both.

This CDR3 has 16 amino acids. Germline V gene lookup returns CDR1 GTSNPN and CDR2 SVGIG (reference sequence). Trimming took off 0 bases at V and 0 bases at J, with 12 bases between the two ends. Time point meaning: week 23, last vaccination. The content of each vaccine dose was 300 ug of mutant IDH1 20-mer peptide, and topical imiquimod accompanied it. The protocol was immunoSEQ multiplex PCR, while the TCRdb copy is restricted to in-frame clones and leaves out a portion. The top ten hold roughly 18% of the sample, which has approximately 30,000 clones, roughly 80% seen once. Only one count was recorded for this clone. The antigen is undetermined. This sample also contains other DNA sequences that code for the same CDR3.

The sequence derives from a woman under 40 with glioma. This sequence joins TRBV30 and TRBJ1-5; possible D gene TRBD1, 5 bases. Specimen: PBMCs, collected from a glioma patient whose treatment included an IDH1 peptide vaccine. CDR3 nucleotides: TGTGCCTGGAGTGTACCCGGGGGGTATAGCAATCAGCCCCAGCATTTT. Translating it yields CAWSVPGGYSNQPQHF.